The count of the clone carrying this T cell receptor (beta chain) is one. Other DNA variants within this sample encode the same CDR3. From germline, CDR1 is MDHEN and CDR2 SYDVKM. The CDR3 is made up of 12 amino acids. The V gene lost 3 bases and the J gene lost 5 bases, with 7 bases spanning the gap. Some clones are missing from TCRdb's copy, which holds only in-frame ones; the method was immunoSEQ multiplex PCR. Among tens of thousands of clones listed, around 97% were seen once. The data belong to a study of cytomegalovirus exposure and HLA in healthy donors. Study-level information: According to later analysis, the same platform produced the roughly 110 validation and about 630 first-cohort repertoires.

These donors were members of the approximately 110-subject validation cohort, a group separate from the roughly 670-subject first cohort. Sequenced: PBMCs. The chain recombines TRBV28 with TRBJ1-2; tentative D call: TRBD1 (5 bases). This clonotype originated in a woman between 18 and 30 years old in good health and CMV-seropositive. Here the CDR3 reads CASSFDSYGYTF. The DNA of the CDR3 is TGTGCCAGCAGTTTCGACAGTTATGGCTACACCTTC.